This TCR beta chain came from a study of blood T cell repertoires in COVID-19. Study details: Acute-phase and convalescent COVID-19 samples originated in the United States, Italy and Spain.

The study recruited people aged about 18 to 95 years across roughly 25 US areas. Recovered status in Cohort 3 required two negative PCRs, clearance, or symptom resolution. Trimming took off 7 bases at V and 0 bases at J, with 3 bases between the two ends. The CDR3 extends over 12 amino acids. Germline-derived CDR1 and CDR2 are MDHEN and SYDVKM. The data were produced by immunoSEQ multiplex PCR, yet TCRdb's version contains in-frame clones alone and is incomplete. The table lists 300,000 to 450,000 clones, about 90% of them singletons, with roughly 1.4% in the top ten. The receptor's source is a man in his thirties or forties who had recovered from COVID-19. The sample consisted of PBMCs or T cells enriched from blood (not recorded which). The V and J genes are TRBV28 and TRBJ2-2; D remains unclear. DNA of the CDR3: TGTGCCAGCACCGCGAACACCGGGGAGCTGTTTTTT. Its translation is CASTANTGELFF.